What follows are 23 T cell receptor beta chains derived from one specimen sequenced in a study of blood T cell repertoires in COVID-19. The data were produced by immunoSEQ multiplex PCR, yet TCRdb's version contains in-frame clones alone and is incomplete. Of some 340,000 clones in the sample, 85% are singletons; the top ten hold under 4%. Input material: peripheral blood. The origin of the receptors is a woman younger than 35 with acute or convalescent COVID-19.

Here the CDR3 DNA reads TGTGCCAGCAGCTCCGGGACAAAAAATGAGCAGTTCTTC. It translates to CASSSGTKNEQFF. This sequence joins TRBV7-2 and TRBJ2-1, with a weak D call TRBD1 (6 bases). The CDR3 runs to 13 residues. Trimming stripped 4 bases from V and 7 bases from J, with 11 bases between. The germline gives CDR1 SGHTA, CDR2 FQGNSA.

V usage is TRBV5-1 and J usage is TRBJ2-5; D gene unclear. The V gene lost 1 base and the J gene lost 0 bases, with 7 bases spanning the gap. This CDR3 spans 14 amino acids. Per the germline V gene, CDR1 is SGHRS and CDR2 is YFSETQ. DNA of the CDR3: TGCGCCAGCAGCTTGATCACGGACCAAGAGACCCAGTACTTC. Its protein product is CASSLITDQETQYF.

The rearrangement joins TRBV4-1 to TRBJ2-7, with D perhaps TRBD2 (6 bases). The CDR3 contains 15 residues. Trimming took 4 bases from V and 6 from J, leaving 19 bases between them. Germline V CDR1 and CDR2: MGHRA, YSYEKL. In nucleotides, the CDR3 is TGCGCCAGCAGCCCTGACCCAAGCGGGTGGTTCGAGCAGTACTTC. Protein product: CASSPDPSGWFEQYF.

This chain joins TRBV9 and TRBJ1-1, with 8 bases identical to TRBD1. From germline, CDR1 is SGDLS and CDR2 YYNGEE. The CDR3 covers 11 residues. V lost 4 bases, J lost 8 bases, and 1 base stayed unmatched. The CDR3 nucleotides read TGTGCCAGCAGCCGGGACAGGGAAGCTTTCTTT. Its translation: CASSRDREAFF.

V gene TRBV5-5 combines with J gene TRBJ1-4; D is possibly TRBD1 (6 bases). The CDR3 contains 15 residues. V lost 0 bases and J 2 bases, leaving 8 bases between the germline ends. Germline V gene lookup returns CDR1 SGHKS and CDR2 YYEKEE (reference sequence). The CDR3 DNA follows: TGTGCCAGCAGCTTGGCCACAGGGACTAATGAAAAACTGTTTTTT. This translates into CASSLATGTNEKLFF.

The chain uses TRBV29-1 and TRBJ1-4; unclear D gene. This CDR3 is built from 14 residues. V lost 7 bases and J 3 bases, leaving 15 bases between the germline ends. Germline loops: CDR1 SQVTM, CDR2 ANQGSEA. The CDR3 reads CSATPWAANEKLFF. DNA of the CDR3: TGCAGCGCCACGCCCTGGGCCGCTAATGAAAAACTGTTTTTT.

CDR3 nucleotides: TGTGCCAGCAGCTTAGCAGGGGGTGATTCACCCCTCCACTTT. Residues: CASSLAGGDSPLHF. This chain connects TRBV7-3 to TRBJ1-6; TRBD1 aligns across 7 bases. Germline trimming cut 2 bases from V and 8 bases from J; bases unmatched to any gene: 3. The CDR3 is made up of 14 amino acids. CDR1 and CDR2 from the germline V gene are SGHTA and FQGTGA.

The chain recombines TRBV5-1 with TRBJ2-3; D ambiguous. Germline V gene data show CDR1 as SGHRS and CDR2 as YFSETQ. CDR3 length equals 16 residues. Trimming shortened V by 0 bases and J by 0 bases, and 11 bases separated the two germline ends. This CDR3 reads CASSLVLPSSTDTQYF. CDR3 bases: TGCGCCAGCAGCTTGGTCCTACCTTCTAGCACAGATACGCAGTATTTT.

The chain has TRBV18 and TRBJ2-1; the match to TRBD2 covers 11 bases. V lost 2 bases to trimming and J lost 8 bases; unmatched junction nucleotides: 5. The germline V gene has CDR1 KGHSH and CDR2 LQKENI. The length of the CDR3 is 15 residues. CDR3 bases: TGTGCCAGCTCACCAATCACTAGCGGGAGCGATGAGCAGTTCTTC. Amino acids: CASSPITSGSDEQFF.

This clone was counted a single time. The chain couples TRBV6-2 or TRBV6-3 to TRBJ2-7, with 7 bases fitting TRBD2. Germline loops: CDR1 MNHEY, CDR2 SVGEGT. J lost 4 bases, V lost 5 bases, and 8 bases had no gene match. This CDR3 has 14 residues. In nucleotides, the CDR3 is TGTGCCAGCAGTCTAGCGGCTAAAAGATACGAGCAGTACTTC. It yields the protein CASSLAAKRYEQYF.

This chain connects TRBV5-1 to TRBJ2-7; TRBD1 matches 7 bases. V trimming: 4 bases; J trimming: 1 base; junction bases outside the gene matches: 8. The V gene's germline CDR1 is SGHRS and CDR2 YFSETQ. There are 15 residues in the CDR3. The CDR3 spells CASSAGQDYSYEQYF. CDR3 bases: TGCGCCAGCAGCGCAGGACAGGATTATTCCTACGAGCAGTACTTC.

The V and J genes are TRBV7-8 and TRBJ1-3, with TRBD1 matching 7 bases. CDR3 length: 14 amino acids. V shed 1 base and J 6 bases; nucleotides not matched to a gene: 3. Per germline, CDR1 SGHVS and CDR2 FQNEAQ. The DNA for the CDR3 is TGTGCCAGCAGCTTAGGACAGGGCGCAAACACCATATATTTT. Its protein product is CASSLGQGANTIYF.

CDR3 amino acids: CASSPSGVNYGYTF. The CDR3 nucleotides read TGTGCCAGCAGCCCCTCGGGGGTTAACTATGGCTACACCTTC. The chain joins TRBV14 to TRBJ1-2; possibly TRBD1 for D (5 bases). The CDR3 loop spans 14 amino acids. Germline V gene data show CDR1 as SGHDN and CDR2 as FVKESK. Trimming left V 4 bases short and J 1 base short, with 10 bases between.

The genes are TRBV2 and TRBJ2-1; no reliable D call. The CDR3 length is 15 residues. Germline V gene lookup returns CDR1 SNHLY and CDR2 FYNNEI. The V end was cut by 4 bases, the J end by 2 bases, with 12 bases between. CDR3 loop: CASSAGQATYNEQFF. As DNA, the CDR3 is TGTGCCAGCAGTGCAGGTCAGGCCACCTACAATGAGCAGTTCTTC.

This clone was counted between two and nine times. This chain uses TRBV12-3 or TRBV12-4 with TRBJ1-2, with a tentative D call TRBD1 (6 bases). There are 13 residues in the CDR3. Trimming removed 3 bases at V and 6 bases at J, with 11 bases between. The CDR3 sequence is CASSFAGADGYTF. CDR3 in DNA: TGTGCCAGCAGTTTTGCGGGGGCTGATGGCTACACCTTC.

Here the CDR3 reads CSVQTGTNYGYTF. The CDR3 DNA sequence: TGCAGCGTCCAGACAGGGACTAACTATGGCTACACCTTC. The chain couples TRBV29-1 to TRBJ1-2, with 7 bases lining up with TRBD1. Per the germline V gene, CDR1 is SQVTM and CDR2 is ANQGSEA. The CDR3 extends over 13 amino acids. V lost 6 bases to trimming and J lost 0 bases; unmatched junction nucleotides: 4.

The V gene is TRBV4-1, the J gene TRBJ2-1; weak D call: TRBD2 (5 bases). The CDR3 spans 16 residues. Germline V gene lookup returns CDR1 MGHRA and CDR2 YSYEKL. Trimming left V 0 bases short and J 3 bases short, with 12 bases between. The CDR3 nucleotides are TGCGCCAGCAGCCAAGACGAAGCGGCTTACTACAATGAGCAGTTCTTC. Its protein product is CASSQDEAAYYNEQFF.

The rearrangement links TRBV6-6 to TRBJ1-6; D not certain. CDR3 length: 15 amino acids. In germline, CDR1 is MNHNY, CDR2 SVGAGI (reference sequence). V was cut by 7 bases and J by 11 bases, with 21 bases left in between. The CDR3 DNA is TGTGCCAGCACCTCAGATGGGCTTACGATGGCACCCCTCCACTTT. It is translated as CASTSDGLTMAPLHF.

CDR3 in DNA: TGTGCCACCGGTGGGGATCGAAAGGGGGAAAAACTGTTTTTT. It encodes CATGGDRKGEKLFF. The chain combines TRBV24-1 with TRBJ1-4, with a weak D call TRBD1 (5 bases). This CDR3 region has 14 residues. The germline V and J ends were trimmed by 9 bases and 8 bases, with 18 bases remaining between them. Germline lookup yields CDR1 KGHDR and CDR2 SFDVKD.

The sample holds one count of this clone. The CDR3 DNA follows: TGCAGCGTCCAAAGCGGGGAACTACGTTACTTC. This translates into CSVQSGELRYF. The chain recombines TRBV29-1 with TRBJ2-4, with 7 bases lining up with TRBD2. After removal of 6 bases from V and 16 bases from J, the junction contained 12 bases not matched to a gene. The length of the CDR3 is 11 residues. Germline-derived CDR1 and CDR2 are SQVTM and ANQGSEA.

CDR3 sequence (DNA): TGCGCCAGCAGCGGTGGGAAGACACAGGCAGTCCCCTACGAGCAGTACTTC. It yields the protein CASSGGKTQAVPYEQYF. This chain uses TRBV5-1 with TRBJ2-7, with TRBD1 as a possible D gene (5 bases). The CDR3 loop spans 17 amino acids. Between the trimmed V and J ends, which lost 4 bases and 2 bases, there was a span of 22 bases. The germline V gene has CDR1 SGHRS and CDR2 YFSETQ.

The chain recombines TRBV9 with TRBJ2-3; no firm D call. Trimming stripped 3 bases from V and 6 bases from J, with 8 bases between. In germline, CDR1 is SGDLS, CDR2 YYNGEE. The CDR3 runs to 12 residues. The chain's CDR3 is CASSAPLDTQYF. The CDR3 DNA follows: TGTGCCAGCAGCGCCCCCTTGGATACGCAGTATTTT.

This clone was observed a single time. The CDR3 DNA reads as TGTGCCAGCAGCCAAGATACTCGGGGCTACACCTTC. Encoded protein: CASSQDTRGYTF. The V call is TRBV3-1 (or the pseudogene TRBV3-2), the J call TRBJ1-2, with D unresolved. The CDR3 is made up of 12 amino acids. Trimming took 0 bases from V and 8 from J, leaving 7 bases between them. CDR1 and CDR2 from the germline V gene are LGHDT and YNNKEL (reference sequence).